These T cell receptor beta chains were read from a single sample in a study of T cells in Graves' hyperthyroidism and ophthalmopathy. One entry per CDR3 protein, called by TCRdb with MiXCR from the multiplex PCR reads. Of around 56,000 distinct CDR3 sequences listed, roughly half were seen once; the top ten hold approximately 3.6%. The sequencing sample was made of blood. These receptors all stem from a woman aged 55-69 years with Graves' ophthalmopathy. Both conserved end residues are part of each CDR3. The D gene is left open where the match is weak. Not every row has a clone size; where given, it reads once, few, many or a size class.

J: TRBJ1-1; V: TRBV29-1; size: many; D: -; CDR3: CSVGGQFEAFF; DNA: TGCAGCGTCGGGGGGCAGTTTGAAGCTTTCTTT
J: TRBJ2-7; V: TRBV20-1; size: many; D: -; CDR3: CSARDGGGGESYEQYF; DNA: TGCAGTGCTAGAGACGGGGGCGGGGGAGAATCCTACGAGCAGTACTTC
J: TRBJ2-3; V: TRBV7-2; size: many; D: -; CDR3: CASSPKLTQYF; DNA: TGTGCCAGCAGCCCGAAATTGACGCAGTATTTT
J: TRBJ1-5; V: TRBV12-3/TRBV12-4; size: many; D: -; CDR3: CASSLSEDQPQHF; DNA: TGTGCCAGCAGTTTATCGGAGGATCAGCCCCAGCATTTT
J: TRBJ2-3; V: TRBV4-1; size: many; D: -; CDR3: CASSQATDTQYF; DNA: TGCGCCAGCAGCCAAGCCACAGATACGCAGTATTTT
J: TRBJ2-5; V: TRBV6-2/TRBV6-3; size: many; D: -; CDR3: CASRPRGVQETQYF; DNA: TGTGCCAGCAGGCCGAGGGGAGTCCAAGAGACCCAGTACTTC
J: TRBJ1-1; V: TRBV9; size: -; D: TRBD1; CDR3: CASSRDRGKAFF; DNA: TGTGCCAGCAGCCGGGACAGGGGCAAGGCTTTCTTT
J: TRBJ2-1; V: TRBV7-3; size: -; D: -; CDR3: CAISSVAEREQFF; DNA: TGTGCCATCAGCTCAGTAGCGGAACGTGAGCAGTTCTTC
J: TRBJ2-7; V: TRBV10-3; size: -; D: TRBD1; CDR3: CAIGGTGMPGEQYF; DNA: TGTGCCATCGGGGGGACAGGGATGCCTGGAGAGCAGTACTTC
J: TRBJ1-1; V: TRBV15; size: many; D: -; CDR3: CATSRSRLQTEAFF; DNA: TGTGCCACCAGCAGATCCCGACTGCAGACTGAAGCTTTCTTT
J: TRBJ2-2; V: TRBV7-6; size: once; D: -; CDR3: CASSRQVKTGELFF; DNA: TGTGCCAGCAGCCGACAGGTTAAGACCGGGGAGCTGTTTTTT
J: TRBJ1-1; V: TRBV13; size: -; D: -; CDR3: CASSLGWDTEAFF; DNA: TGTGCCAGCAGCTTGGGGTGGGACACTGAAGCTTTCTTT
J: TRBJ1-2; V: TRBV5-6; size: -; D: -; CDR3: CASSLRGLNGYTF; DNA: TGTGCCAGCAGCTTGAGAGGGCTGAATGGCTACACCTTC
J: TRBJ2-7; V: TRBV20-1; size: few; D: TRBD1; CDR3: CSARGGQGYEQYF; DNA: TGCAGTGCTAGGGGGGGACAGGGGTACGAGCAGTACTTC
J: TRBJ2-3; V: TRBV10-3; size: once; D: TRBD2; CDR3: CAISESAGLAADTQYF; DNA: TGTGCCATCAGTGAGTCGGCGGGACTAGCGGCAGATACGCAGTATTTT
J: TRBJ1-1; V: TRBV20-1; size: many; D: TRBD1; CDR3: CSARDLPGRGRLNTEAFF; DNA: TGCAGTGCTAGAGATCTCCCCGGCAGGGGGCGGTTGAACACTGAAGCTTTCTTT
J: TRBJ1-5; V: TRBV5-1; size: -; D: TRBD1; CDR3: CASSLSGQGYSQPQHF; DNA: TGCGCCAGCAGCTTGAGTGGACAGGGTTATAGTCAGCCCCAGCATTTT
J: TRBJ2-7; V: TRBV12-3/TRBV12-4; size: -; D: TRBD2; CDR3: CANPRRGSNYEQYF; DNA: TGTGCTAATCCGCGCCGCGGGAGTAACTACGAGCAGTACTTC
J: TRBJ2-1; V: TRBV7-8; size: -; D: -; CDR3: CAGTGSTTSSGIFGEQFF; DNA: TGTGCCGGCACCGGATCTACTACTAGCTCGGGTATTTTTGGTGAGCAGTTCTTC
J: TRBJ2-1; V: TRBV7-3; size: once; D: TRBD1; CDR3: CASSWDRGSNEQFF; DNA: TGTGCCAGCAGCTGGGACAGGGGTAGCAATGAGCAGTTCTTC
J: TRBJ2-3; V: TRBV24-1; size: few; D: -; CDR3: CATSESGPDTQYF; DNA: TGTGCCACCAGTGAGTCGGGGCCAGATACGCAGTATTTT
J: TRBJ1-5; V: TRBV19; size: many; D: TRBD1; CDR3: CASSAAGTGGMRNQPQHF; DNA: TGTGCCAGTAGTGCAGCCGGGACAGGGGGAATGCGAAATCAGCCCCAGCATTTT
J: TRBJ2-3; V: TRBV19; size: many; D: -; CDR3: CASKRQAPGADTQYF; DNA: TGTGCCAGTAAAAGACAGGCCCCCGGGGCAGATACGCAGTATTTT
J: TRBJ2-3; V: TRBV7-2; size: -; D: TRBD2; CDR3: CASTLSSGRVDTQYF; DNA: TGTGCCAGCACCTTATCTAGCGGGAGGGTAGATACGCAGTATTTT
J: TRBJ2-2; V: TRBV11-3; size: -; D: -; CDR3: CASSSTRTANTGELFF; DNA: TGTGCCAGCAGCTCCACACGCACAGCAAACACCGGGGAGCTGTTTTTT
J: TRBJ1-3; V: TRBV5-1; size: many; D: TRBD1; CDR3: CASSLGQGTGNTIYF; DNA: TGCGCCAGCAGCTTGGGACAGGGAACTGGAAACACCATATATTTT
J: TRBJ2-7; V: TRBV6-7; size: once; D: TRBD2; CDR3: CASSYSSSGYEQYF; DNA: TGTGCCAGCAGTTACTCTTCTAGCGGCTACGAGCAGTACTTC
J: TRBJ2-5; V: TRBV7-9; size: -; D: TRBD1; CDR3: CASSSQPLGTEQETQYF; DNA: TGTGCCAGCAGCTCCCAACCTCTGGGGACAGAACAAGAGACCCAGTACTTC
J: TRBJ2-7; V: TRBV24-1; size: -; D: TRBD1; CDR3: CATSPAGQGNEQYF; DNA: TGTGCCACCAGTCCCGCGGGACAGGGGAACGAGCAGTACTTC
J: TRBJ2-7; V: TRBV29-1; size: -; D: -; CDR3: CSVEGKKRVPSYEQYF; DNA: TGCAGCGTTGAGGGGAAAAAGCGGGTGCCCTCCTACGAGCAGTACTTC
J: TRBJ2-3; V: TRBV5-4; size: -; D: -; CDR3: CASSLVVGGQCF; DNA: TGTGCCAGCAGCTTGGTCGTTGGGGGGCAGTGTTTT
J: TRBJ2-7; V: TRBV5-1; size: -; D: -; CDR3: CASSLTRGRAYEQYF; DNA: TGCGCCAGCAGCTTAACCAGGGGGAGGGCCTACGAGCAGTACTTC
J: TRBJ2-1; V: TRBV2; size: many; D: -; CDR3: CATPGAGSQFF; DNA: TGTGCCACCCCCGGGGCCGGTAGTCAGTTCTTC
J: TRBJ1-1; V: TRBV6-1; size: -; D: -; CDR3: CASSEEGGTGWDTETFF; DNA: TGTGCCAGCAGTGAAGAGGGGGGGACTGGGTGGGACACTGAAACTTTCTTT
J: TRBJ1-2; V: TRBV4-2; size: many; D: -; CDR3: CASSQAMTDYGYTF; DNA: TGTGCCAGCAGCCAAGCGATGACAGACTATGGCTACACCTTC
J: TRBJ1-5; V: TRBV11-2; size: once; D: TRBD1; CDR3: CASSTGQGKSQPQHF; DNA: TGTGCCAGCAGCACTGGACAGGGGAAGTCGCAGCCCCAGCATTTT
J: TRBJ2-2; V: TRBV20-1; size: -; D: TRBD2; CDR3: CSAKAGTSGELFF; DNA: TGCAGTGCTAAGGCCGGGACTAGCGGGGAGCTGTTTTTT
J: TRBJ2-1; V: TRBV30; size: once; D: TRBD1; CDR3: CAWRRDRWNEQFF; DNA: TGTGCCTGGAGGAGGGACAGATGGAATGAGCAGTTCTTC
J: TRBJ2-5; V: TRBV5-5; size: many; D: TRBD2; CDR3: CASSLALAGGQETQYF; DNA: TGTGCCAGCAGCTTGGCCTTAGCGGGGGGCCAAGAGACCCAGTACTTC
J: TRBJ1-2; V: TRBV10-3; size: few; D: TRBD1; CDR3: CAISEQGGDGYTF; DNA: TGTGCCATCAGTGAGCAGGGGGGGGATGGCTACACCTTC
J: TRBJ2-2; V: TRBV11-2; size: -; D: -; CDR3: CAGSLGARELFF; DNA: TGTGCCGGCAGCTTAGGGGCTCGGGAGCTGTTTTTT
J: TRBJ2-5; V: TRBV7-6; size: -; D: -; CDR3: CASSLEAGPQETQYF; DNA: TGTGCCAGCAGCTTAGAGGCAGGGCCTCAAGAGACCCAGTACTTC
J: TRBJ2-7; V: TRBV5-4; size: -; D: TRBD1; CDR3: CASSLDLGQRDLEQYF; DNA: TGTGCCAGCAGTCTAGACCTGGGACAGCGAGATTTGGAGCAGTACTTC
J: TRBJ2-2; V: TRBV9; size: many; D: TRBD1; CDR3: CASSVSGQGVTGELFF; DNA: TGTGCCAGCAGCGTGTCGGGACAGGGAGTTACCGGGGAGCTGTTTTTT
J: TRBJ2-1; V: TRBV10-2; size: -; D: TRBD2; CDR3: CASMGLAGIAGNEQFF; DNA: TGCGCCAGCATGGGGCTAGCGGGTATTGCAGGCAATGAGCAGTTCTTC